Included here is one T cell receptor (beta chain) sequence, with context. Its antigen is as yet unknown. This entry is derived from a study of cytomegalovirus exposure and HLA in healthy donors. Study background: The 100 to 150 validation repertoires and the roughly 670 first-cohort repertoires shared a platform, a later analysis reported. Study-wide findings and caveats: The study flagged approximately 180 TCR beta chains as cytomegalovirus-associated. First-cohort TCR clusters tended to co-occur in the 130 or so validation repertoires, a later analysis found.

V was clipped by 1 base and J by 0 bases; unmatched bases: 3. This CDR3 is built from 16 residues. CDR1 is MDHEN, CDR2 SYDVKM, per germline. TCRdb's copy holds only in-frame clones and misses some; the assay was immunoSEQ multiplex PCR. Of approximately 150,000 clones listed, roughly 87% are singletons. Separate from the approximately 730-subject first cohort, the approximately 120-subject validation cohort was the one that the donors belonged to. The specimen sequenced was PBMCs. The chain couples TRBV28 to TRBJ2-1, with 7 bases fitting TRBD1. The clonotype originates from a man between 18 and 35 years old in good health and CMV-seropositive. The CDR3 DNA sequence: TGTGCCAGCAGTTTATTCGCAGGGGGCTCCTACAATGAGCAGTTCTTC. Residues: CASSLFAGGSYNEQFF.